This passage covers 10 T cell receptor beta chains from one sample sequenced in a study of cytomegalovirus exposure and HLA in healthy donors. Primers: 60 Vbeta forward and 13 Jbeta reverse. Generated by immunoSEQ multiplex PCR, the TCRdb table keeps only in-frame clones and is missing some. The data hold some 67,000 clones, with roughly 76% observed a single time. The sequencing input was PBMCs. The receptors shown here come from a man in his sixties in good health and CMV-seropositive.

The V and J genes are TRBV2 and TRBJ1-1, with 8 positions matching TRBD1. The ends lost 5 bases at V and 11 bases at J; junction bases unmatched: 10. Germline V gives CDR1 SNHLY, CDR2 FYNNEI. This CDR3 spans 13 amino acids. CDR3 region: CASSSRTGRDAFF. The CDR3 region has the DNA TGTGCCAGCAGTTCCAGGACAGGGAGGGATGCTTTCTTT.

This chain links TRBV9 with TRBJ2-1; TRBD1 matches at 11 bases. Germline V gene sequence: CDR1 SGDLS, CDR2 YYNGEE. CDR3 size: 15 residues. Germline trimming cut 4 bases from V and 10 bases from J; bases unmatched to any gene: 10. CDR3 sequence (DNA): TGTGCCAGCAGCTACCGGGACAGGGGGGTACAGGAGCAGTTCTTC. Protein product: CASSYRDRGVQEQFF.

The CDR3 protein is CASSRGLAAYNEQFF. In DNA, the CDR3 is TGCGCCAGCAGCCGGGGACTAGCGGCCTACAATGAGCAGTTCTTC. The chain carries TRBV5-1 and TRBJ2-1, with 11 bases aligning to TRBD2. This CDR3 has 15 amino acids. Losses at the gene ends were 4 bases for V and 2 bases for J; bases not matched to a gene: 2. Per germline, CDR1 SGHRS and CDR2 YFSETQ. The full variable domain, completed using reference TRBV5-1 and TRBJ2-1, is KAGVTQTPRYLIKTRGQQVTLSCSPISGHRSVSWYQQTPGQGLQFLFEYFSETQRNKGNFPGRFSGRQFSNSRSEMNVSTLELGDSALYLCASSRGLAAYNEQFFGPGTRLTVL.

The chain has TRBV27 and TRBJ2-1; 13 nucleotides line up with TRBD2. The CDR3 sequence is 16 residues long. Germline trimming cut 3 bases from V and 5 bases from J; bases unmatched to any gene: 4. Germline CDR1 and CDR2: MNHEY and SMNVEV (reference sequence). The CDR3, as DNA: TGTGCCAGCAGTTTCGGGACTAGCGGGGTGCACAATGAGCAGTTCTTC. Its protein product is CASSFGTSGVHNEQFF.

This chain uses TRBV4-1 with TRBJ1-1, with D unclear. V lost 4 bases to trimming and J lost 0 bases, with 18 bases between them. The germline gives CDR1 MGHRA, CDR2 YSYEKL. The CDR3 extends over 17 amino acids. The CDR3 DNA reads as TGCGCCAGCAGCCCGCTAGTCAGAGGAGGCGTGAACACTGAAGCTTTCTTT. Amino acid sequence: CASSPLVRGGVNTEAFF.

The chain joins TRBV2 to TRBJ2-5, with D possibly matching TRBD2 (5 bases). V shed 5 bases and J shed 3 bases, with 10 bases lying between them. The CDR3 spans 13 residues. Germline CDR1 and CDR2: SNHLY and FYNNEI. The CDR3 sequence is CASSKGRKETQYF. CDR3 coding DNA: TGTGCCAGCAGTAAAGGGAGAAAAGAGACCCAGTACTTC.

This sequence joins TRBV5-4 and TRBJ2-1; D remains unclear. V gave up 3 bases and J gave up 6 bases, with 7 bases separating them. Germline CDR1 SGHNT, CDR2 YYREEE (reference sequence). This CDR3 is 12 amino acids long. The CDR3 DNA follows: TGTGCCAGCAGCTCCAGGTTCAATGAGCAGTTCTTC. Translation gives CASSSRFNEQFF.

The chain couples TRBV7-2 to TRBJ2-1, with 8 bases matching TRBD2. V gave up 0 bases and J gave up 6 bases; unmatched junction bases: 10. CDR1 and CDR2 (germline): SGHTA, FQGNSA. The CDR3 sequence is 17 residues long. CDR3 sequence (DNA): TGTGCCAGCAGCTTAGCCCAGCGGGGGCTTAGGGGCAATGAGCAGTTCTTC. Protein sequence: CASSLAQRGLRGNEQFF.

This CDR3 reads CASSEPGTGSEKLFF. DNA of the CDR3: TGTGCCAGCAGTGAACCCGGGACAGGGAGTGAAAAACTGTTTTTT. The chain couples TRBV6-1 to TRBJ1-4; 9 bases agree with TRBD1. CDR3 length equals 15 residues. The germline CDR1 and CDR2 sequences are MNHNS and SASEGT. Losses at the gene ends were 2 bases for V and 7 bases for J; bases not matched to a gene: 5.

This clone turned up a few times. V and J are TRBV5-1 and TRBJ2-7, with 7 bases that match TRBD1. The CDR3 runs to 15 residues. The trim removed 5 bases at V and 6 bases at J, leaving 14 bases unmatched. In germline, CDR1 is SGHRS, CDR2 YFSETQ. The CDR3 sequence is CASRGFDRATGEQYF. CDR3 DNA sequence: TGCGCCAGCAGGGGGTTTGACAGGGCGACGGGCGAGCAGTACTTC.